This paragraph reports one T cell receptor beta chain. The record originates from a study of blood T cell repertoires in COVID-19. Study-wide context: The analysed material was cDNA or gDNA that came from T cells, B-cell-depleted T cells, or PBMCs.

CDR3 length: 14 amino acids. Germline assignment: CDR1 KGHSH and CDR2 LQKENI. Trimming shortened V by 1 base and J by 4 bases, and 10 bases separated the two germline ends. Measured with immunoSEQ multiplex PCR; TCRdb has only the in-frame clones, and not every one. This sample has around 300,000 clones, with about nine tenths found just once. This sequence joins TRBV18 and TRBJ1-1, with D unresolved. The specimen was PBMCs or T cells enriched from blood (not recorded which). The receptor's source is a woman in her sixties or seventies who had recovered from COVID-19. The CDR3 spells CASSPRGRATEAFF. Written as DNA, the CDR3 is TGTGCCAGCTCACCACGAGGGCGGGCCACTGAAGCTTTCTTT.